There are many counts of the clone carrying this T cell receptor beta chain. Antigen specificity is unknown. This entry belongs to a study of T cell repertoires in cytomegalovirus infection. About the study: Indicated by public TCR beta signatures were CMV infection and matching HLA type.

Study-wide points: The study identified carriers of CMV plus the relevant HLA from cumulative public TCR beta family frequency. HLA-C-restricted, CMV-specific TCR beta clonotypes were dominant ex vivo.

Per germline, CDR1 SGHAT and CDR2 FQNNGV. The CDR3 loop spans 14 amino acids. Unmatched junction bases numbered 5, after V lost 4 bases and J lost 4 bases. TCRdb reanalysed the reads using MiXCR and keeps one entry per CDR3 protein. The sample lists a few hundred thousand distinct CDR3 sequences, around 15% occurring once. The sample taken for sequencing was CD8+ T cells from PBMCs. The receptor's source is a human donor in good health (CMV status not recorded). Some clones in this sample may be carry-over from other donors' samples. The chain has TRBV11-2 and TRBJ2-5, with 8 nucleotides matching TRBD2. The CDR3 nucleotides read TGTGCCAGCAGCTCCGGGGGGGAGATAGAGACCCAGTACTTC. This sequence encodes CASSSGGEIETQYF.